Listed below are T cell receptor beta chains from one sample, sequenced in a study. MiXCR, run by TCRdb on the RT-PCR reads, gives a single entry per CDR3 protein. The sample has hundreds of thousands of distinct CDR3 sequences; 14% are singletons. Input material: memory CD4+ T cells from blood. These receptors all stem from a female donor in good health, serving as a healthy control. CDR3s include the opening cysteine and the closing phenylalanine or tryptophan. Each record gives: D gene, J gene, clone size, V gene, CDR3 DNA, CDR3 protein. A D gene is named only where the DNA matches it firmly. Not all rows give a size; the values are once, few, many and, for expanded clones, a class.

.,TRBJ2-2,many,TRBV5-1,TGCGCCAGCAGCTGGGCAGTGAACACCGGGGAGCTGTTTTTT,CASSWAVNTGELFF
.,TRBJ1-5,.,TRBV7-2,TGTGCCAGCAGCTTAGGGGCTCCCCAGCATTTT,CASSLGAPQHF
.,TRBJ2-7,.,TRBV24-1,TGTGCCACCAGTGATTTGGGAAAGAATTCCTACGAGCAGTACTTC,CATSDLGKNSYEQYF
TRBD2,TRBJ2-1,.,TRBV6-5,TGTGCCAGCAGCCTAGCGGGGGAAGGCGGTGAGCAGTTCTTC,CASSLAGEGGEQFF
.,TRBJ2-2,.,TRBV24-1,TGTGCCACCTTCACTTCATGGAGCGGGGAGCTGTTTTTT,CATFTSWSGELFF
TRBD1,TRBJ2-1,.,TRBV20-1,TGCAGTGCTTCTGGACAGGGAGGCGGTGAGCAGTTCTTC,CSASGQGGGEQFF
.,TRBJ2-7,.,TRBV5-1,TGCGCCAGCAGCGCCGGGACATACTACGAGCAGTACTTC,CASSAGTYYEQYF
.,TRBJ2-5,few,TRBV20-1,TGCAGTGCTTGGGGGCTCGGAGAGACCCAGTACTTC,CSAWGLGETQYF
.,TRBJ2-2,many,TRBV4-1,TGCGCCAGCAGCCTCCCACGGGCAGGGCGGAACACCGGGGAGCTGTTTTTT,CASSLPRAGRNTGELFF
TRBD2,TRBJ2-1,many,TRBV7-2,TGTGCCACGAGTACTGTAGCGGGGTCCTACAATGAGCAGTTCTTC,CATSTVAGSYNEQFF
.,TRBJ2-5,many,TRBV7-2,TGTGCCAGCAGCCCGGGGACTGTTAGGGCCCAGTACTTC,CASSPGTVRAQYF
TRBD1,TRBJ2-7,many,TRBV11-2,TGTGCCAGCAGCCTAAGGCGAGTGACAGGGGGCGAAAGATCCGGACCAACTATCTCCTACGAGCAGTACTTC,CASSLRRVTGGERSGPTISYEQYF
.,TRBJ2-1,few,TRBV3-1,TGTGCCAGCAGCCAATCCGCCTTCGCCCCCCGTAATGAGCAGTTCTTC,CASSQSAFAPRNEQFF
TRBD2,TRBJ2-7,.,TRBV18,TGTGCCAGCTCGCCAACTAGCGGAGCGGACGAGCAGTACTTC,CASSPTSGADEQYF
.,TRBJ1-5,many,TRBV20-1,TGCAGTGCTAGTCCCGACAGTGATCAGCCCCAGCATTTT,CSASPDSDQPQHF
.,TRBJ2-5,many,TRBV5-1,TGCGCCAGCAGCTTTGAGGGGACACGGTCTAGTGCCCAGTACTTC,CASSFEGTRSSAQYF
.,TRBJ2-7,.,TRBV5-1,TGCGCCAGCAGCTTTGTACGGACAAACTACGAGCAGTACTTC,CASSFVRTNYEQYF
TRBD1,TRBJ1-6,few,TRBV12-3/TRBV12-4,TGTGCCAGCAGGCCGGGACAGGGGGAATTAGCCCTCCACTTT,CASRPGQGELALHF
TRBD2,TRBJ2-2,few,TRBV7-8,TGTGCCAGCAGCTTAAATATCGCGGGAGAGTCCGGGGAGCTGTTTTTT,CASSLNIAGESGELFF
.,TRBJ2-3,many,TRBV29-1,TGCAGCGTTGAAGTAGCCGGGGAAACGCAGTATTTT,CSVEVAGETQYF
TRBD2,TRBJ2-7,few,TRBV7-6,TGTGCCAGCAGCCATAGCGGGAGGGGTTACGAGCAGTACTTC,CASSHSGRGYEQYF
TRBD1,TRBJ2-5,many,TRBV24-1,TGTGCCACCAGTGGCAACCGGGACAGCCAAGAGACCCAGTACTTC,CATSGNRDSQETQYF
.,TRBJ1-5,.,TRBV12-3/TRBV12-4,TGTGCCAGCAGTAGGACGGAGGATCAGCCCCAGCATTTT,CASSRTEDQPQHF
TRBD1,TRBJ1-2,few,TRBV5-1,TGCGCCAGCAGGGCCCAGACAGGGGAGGAAGGCTACACCTTC,CASRAQTGEEGYTF
.,TRBJ1-5,.,TRBV28,TGTGCCAGCAGTTCCCCCGGGAGGCCCCAGCATTTT,CASSSPGRPQHF
.,TRBJ1-3,many,TRBV20-1,TGCAGTGCTAGCAAACCTACAGGGACTGGAAACACCATATATTTT,CSASKPTGTGNTIYF
.,TRBJ2-3,.,TRBV9,TGTGCCAGCAGCGTAAAGATGCGAAGCGATACTAGCACAGATACGCAGTATTTT,CASSVKMRSDTSTDTQYF
TRBD1,TRBJ1-6,.,TRBV9,TGTGCCAGCAGCGGACAGGGTGGGGGGAATTCACCCCTCCACTTT,CASSGQGGGNSPLHF
.,TRBJ2-6,.,TRBV5-1,TGCGCCAGCAGCTTACAGGGAGTCATCTCTGGGGCCAACGTCCTGACTTTC,CASSLQGVISGANVLTF